The clone carrying this T cell receptor beta chain has at least ten counts. Its cognate antigen is unknown. This entry is derived from a study of neurological immune-mediated disorders. Synthesis of cDNA was performed by 5'RACE using 10-nucleotide random UMIs. TCRdb reprocessed the 5' RACE reads via MiXCR and lists one record per CDR3 protein. This sample yields approximately 68,000 distinct CDR3 sequences, of which 4.5% to 6% are seen a single time; 2.2% belongs to the top ten. Study-wide findings and caveats: The absence of any CDR3 amino acid sequence shared by expanded clones across subjects suggests that repertoires were private in all groups. When grouped phylogenetically, the repertoires of 18 of the 34 multiple sclerosis patients fell together in one related-CDR3 cluster, which is a possible signature.

The CDR3 spans 14 residues. V lost 6 bases, J lost 0 bases, and 12 bases lay in between. The germline gives CDR1 SGHDN, CDR2 FVKESK. The genes are TRBV14 and TRBJ2-7; a weak D match, TRBD2 (6 bases). This TCR was sampled from a woman aged 65 to 85 with multiple sclerosis. Source material: PBMCs. CDR3 protein: CASSRTINSYEQYF. In DNA, the CDR3 is TGTGCCAGCAGTCGGACTATCAACTCCTACGAGCAGTACTTC.